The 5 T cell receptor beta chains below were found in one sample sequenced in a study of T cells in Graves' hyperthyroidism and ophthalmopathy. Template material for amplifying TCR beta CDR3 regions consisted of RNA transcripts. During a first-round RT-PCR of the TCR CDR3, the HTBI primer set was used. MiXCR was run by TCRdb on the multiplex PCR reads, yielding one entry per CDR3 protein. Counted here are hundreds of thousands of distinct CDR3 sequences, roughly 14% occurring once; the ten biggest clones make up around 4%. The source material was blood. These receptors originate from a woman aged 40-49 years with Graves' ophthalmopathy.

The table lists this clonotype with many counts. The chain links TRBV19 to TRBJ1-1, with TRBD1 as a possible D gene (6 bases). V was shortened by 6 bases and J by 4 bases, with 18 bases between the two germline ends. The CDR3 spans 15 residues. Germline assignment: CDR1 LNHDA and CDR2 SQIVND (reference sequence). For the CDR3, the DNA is TGTGCCAGTAGCTCGGAGCCGGGGGCCAGCACTGAAGCTTTCTTT. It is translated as CASSSEPGASTEAFF. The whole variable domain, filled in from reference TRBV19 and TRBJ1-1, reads DGGITQSPKYLFRKEGQNVTLSCEQNLNHDAMYWYRQDPGQGLRLIYYSQIVNDFQKGDIAEGYSVSREKKESFPLTVTSAQKNPTAFYLCASSSEPGASTEAFFGQGTRLTVV.

The CDR3 here is CASSLQGAVASDGYTF. The CDR3 bases are TGTGCCAGCAGTTTGCAGGGGGCCGTTGCTTCCGATGGCTACACCTTC. The chain joins TRBV12-3 or TRBV12-4 to TRBJ1-2; 8 nucleotides line up with TRBD1. This CDR3 comprises 16 residues. The V and J ends lost 3 bases and 6 bases, in that order; junction bases with no gene match: 12.

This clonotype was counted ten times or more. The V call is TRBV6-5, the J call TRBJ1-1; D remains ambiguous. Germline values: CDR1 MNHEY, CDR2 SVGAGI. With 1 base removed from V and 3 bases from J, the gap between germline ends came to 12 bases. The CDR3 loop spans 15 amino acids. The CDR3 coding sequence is TGTGCCAGCAGTTACTTAGCGAACTCGGACACTGAAGCTTTCTTT. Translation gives CASSYLANSDTEAFF.

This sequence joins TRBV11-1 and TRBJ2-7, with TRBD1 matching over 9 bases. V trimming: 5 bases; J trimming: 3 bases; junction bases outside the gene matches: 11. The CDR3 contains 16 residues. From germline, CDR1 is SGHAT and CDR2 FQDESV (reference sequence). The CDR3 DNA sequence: TGTGCCAGCAGCCCACGGCCGGGGACAGGGAACTACGAGCAGTACTTC. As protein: CASSPRPGTGNYEQYF. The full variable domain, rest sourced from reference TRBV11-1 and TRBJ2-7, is EAEVAQSPRYKITEKSQAVAFWCDPISGHATLYWYRQILGQGPELLVQFQDESVVDDSQLPKDRFSAERLKGVDSTLKIQPAELGDSAMYLCASSPRPGTGNYEQYFGPGTRLTVT.

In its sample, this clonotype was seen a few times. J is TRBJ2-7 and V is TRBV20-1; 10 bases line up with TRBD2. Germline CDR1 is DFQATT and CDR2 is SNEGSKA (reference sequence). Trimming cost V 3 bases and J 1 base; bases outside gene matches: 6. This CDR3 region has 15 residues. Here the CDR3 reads CSARALAGDSYEQYF. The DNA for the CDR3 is TGCAGTGCTAGGGCCCTAGCGGGGGATTCCTACGAGCAGTACTTC.